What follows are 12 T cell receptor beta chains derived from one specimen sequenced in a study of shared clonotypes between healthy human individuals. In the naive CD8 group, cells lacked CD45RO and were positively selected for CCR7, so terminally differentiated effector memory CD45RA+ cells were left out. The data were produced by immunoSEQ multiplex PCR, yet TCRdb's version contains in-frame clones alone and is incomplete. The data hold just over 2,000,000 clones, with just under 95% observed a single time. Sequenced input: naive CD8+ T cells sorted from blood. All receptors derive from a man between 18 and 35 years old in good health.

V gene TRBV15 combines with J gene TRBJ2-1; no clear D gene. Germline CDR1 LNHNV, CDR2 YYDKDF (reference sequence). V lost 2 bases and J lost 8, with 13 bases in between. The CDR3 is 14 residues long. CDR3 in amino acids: CATSRNRTPYEQFF. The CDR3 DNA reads TGTGCCACCAGCAGAAACCGGACCCCTTATGAGCAGTTCTTC.

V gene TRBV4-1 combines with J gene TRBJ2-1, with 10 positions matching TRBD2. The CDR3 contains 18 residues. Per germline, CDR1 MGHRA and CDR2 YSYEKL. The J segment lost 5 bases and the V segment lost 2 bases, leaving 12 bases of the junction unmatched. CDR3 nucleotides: TGCGCCAGCAGCCAACGCCTAGCGGGAGAGGGAGGGCACAATGAGCAGTTCTTC. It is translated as CASSQRLAGEGGHNEQFF.

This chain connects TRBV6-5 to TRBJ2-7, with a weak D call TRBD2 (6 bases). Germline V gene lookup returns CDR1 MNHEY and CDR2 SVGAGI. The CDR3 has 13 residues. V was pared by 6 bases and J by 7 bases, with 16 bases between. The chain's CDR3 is CASSLVGAGEQYF. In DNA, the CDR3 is TGTGCCAGCAGCCTCGTTGGGGCGGGGGAGCAGTACTTC.

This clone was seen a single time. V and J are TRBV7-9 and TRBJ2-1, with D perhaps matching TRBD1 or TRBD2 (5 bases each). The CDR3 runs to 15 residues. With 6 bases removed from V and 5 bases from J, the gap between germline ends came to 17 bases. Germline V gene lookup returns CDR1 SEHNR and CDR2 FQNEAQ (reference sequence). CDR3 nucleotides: TGTGCCAGCAGTTTTGCGGCAGGGACCCACAATGAGCAGTTCTTC. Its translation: CASSFAAGTHNEQFF.

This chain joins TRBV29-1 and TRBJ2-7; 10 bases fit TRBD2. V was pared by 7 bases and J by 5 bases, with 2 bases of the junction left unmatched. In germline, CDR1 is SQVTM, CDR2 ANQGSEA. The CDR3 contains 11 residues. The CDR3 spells CSAGLADEQYF. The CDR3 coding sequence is TGCAGCGCCGGACTAGCGGACGAGCAGTACTTC.

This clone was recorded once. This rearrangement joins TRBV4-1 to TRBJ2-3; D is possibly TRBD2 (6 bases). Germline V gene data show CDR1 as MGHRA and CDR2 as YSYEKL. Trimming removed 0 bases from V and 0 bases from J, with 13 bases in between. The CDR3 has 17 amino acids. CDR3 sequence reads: CASSQDSPGVSTDTQYF. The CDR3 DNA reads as TGCGCCAGCAGCCAAGACAGCCCGGGGGTAAGCACAGATACGCAGTATTTT.

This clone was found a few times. The CDR3 coding sequence is TGTGCCAGTAGTACCACCGGACTAGCGAGAACCTACGAGCAGTACTTC. Translated: CASSTTGLARTYEQYF. V is TRBV19 and J is TRBJ2-7; 9 bases match TRBD2. V shed 4 bases and J 2 bases; nucleotides not matched to a gene: 9. Germline CDR1 reads LNHDA; CDR2 reads SQIVND (reference sequence). The CDR3 loop spans 16 amino acids.

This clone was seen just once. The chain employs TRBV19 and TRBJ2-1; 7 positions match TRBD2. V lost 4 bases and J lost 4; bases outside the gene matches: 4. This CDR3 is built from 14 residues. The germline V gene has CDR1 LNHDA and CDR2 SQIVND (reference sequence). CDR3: CASSTGLGYNEQFF. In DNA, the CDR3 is TGTGCCAGTAGTACTGGACTAGGTTACAATGAGCAGTTCTTC.

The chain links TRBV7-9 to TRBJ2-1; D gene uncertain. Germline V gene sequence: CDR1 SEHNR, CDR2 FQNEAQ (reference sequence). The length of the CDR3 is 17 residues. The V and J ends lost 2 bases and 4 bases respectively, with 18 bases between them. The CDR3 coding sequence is TGTGCCAGCAGCTTATTTCCCGGTCCCCTGTTGTACAATGAGCAGTTCTTC. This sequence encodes CASSLFPGPLLYNEQFF.

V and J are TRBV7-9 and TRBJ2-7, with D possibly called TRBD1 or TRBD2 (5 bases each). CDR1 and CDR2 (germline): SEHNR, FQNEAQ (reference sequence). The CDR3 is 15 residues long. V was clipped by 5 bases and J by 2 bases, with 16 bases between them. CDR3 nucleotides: TGTGCCAGCAGCCGAACCCTTAGGGACCCCTACGAGCAGTACTTC. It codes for CASSRTLRDPYEQYF.

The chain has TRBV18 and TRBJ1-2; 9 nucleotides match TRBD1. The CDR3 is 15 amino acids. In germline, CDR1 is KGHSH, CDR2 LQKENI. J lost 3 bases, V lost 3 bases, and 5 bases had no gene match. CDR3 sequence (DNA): TGTGCCAGCTCACCCGACAGGGGGGACGACTATGGCTACACCTTC. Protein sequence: CASSPDRGDDYGYTF.

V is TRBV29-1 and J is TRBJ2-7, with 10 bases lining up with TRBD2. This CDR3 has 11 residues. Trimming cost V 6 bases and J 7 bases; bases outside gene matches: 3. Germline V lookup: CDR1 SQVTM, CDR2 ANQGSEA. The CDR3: CSVQLAGEQYF. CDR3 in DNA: TGCAGCGTCCAACTAGCGGGAGAGCAGTACTTC.